These T cell receptor beta chains were read from a single sample in a study of regulatory T cells in long-lasting Graves disease. TCRdb redid the calling of the multiplex PCR reads with MiXCR, one entry per CDR3 protein. The repertoire holds hundreds of thousands of distinct CDR3 sequences, with around 16% as singletons. These sequences were also reported in another study, on T cells in Graves' hyperthyroidism and ophthalmopathy.

Source: peripheral blood mononuclear cells (PBMCs), taken at new diagnosis, from a patient treated with antithyroid drugs. All receptors derive from a woman between 35 and 50 years old with Graves disease. CDR3s include the opening cysteine and the closing phenylalanine or tryptophan. D genes are given only for firm matches. Only part of the rows carry a size: once, few, many, or a class if the clone is expanded.

size | D | J | V | DNA | CDR3
many | - | TRBJ2-5 | TRBV7-8 | TGTGCCAGCAGCATTAGCGCTGCAGAGACCCAGTACTTC | CASSISAAETQYF
- | - | TRBJ2-2 | TRBV10-1 | TGCGCCAGCAGTGAGTCGACCGGGGAGCTGTTTTTT | CASSESTGELFF
many | TRBD1 | TRBJ1-2 | TRBV2 | TGTGCCAGCAGTGGAGGACAGGTCAGGGATGGCTACACCTTC | CASSGGQVRDGYTF
many | TRBD2 | TRBJ2-1 | TRBV28 | TGTGCCAGCAATGCTAGCGGGAGATGGGGAAGCTCCTACAATGAGCAGTTCTTC | CASNASGRWGSSYNEQFF
few | - | TRBJ2-5 | TRBV5-6 | TGTGCCAGCAGCCTACGGACAAGAGAGACCCAGTACTTC | CASSLRTRETQYF
many | - | TRBJ2-1 | TRBV30 | TGTGCCTGGAGTGTAGGCAGTGGTGAGCAGTTCTTC | CAWSVGSGEQFF
- | - | TRBJ2-5 | TRBV3-1 | TGTGCCAGCAGCCCGCGGGACAAACAAGAGACCCAGTACTTC | CASSPRDKQETQYF
few | - | TRBJ1-2 | TRBV20-1 | TGCAGTGCTTACTCTTATAGCTATGGCTACACCTTC | CSAYSYSYGYTF
many | TRBD1 | TRBJ1-6 | TRBV19 | TGTGCCAGTAGTAACGGACAGGGGAATTCACCCCTCCACTTT | CASSNGQGNSPLHF
- | - | TRBJ2-5 | TRBV24-1 | TGTGCCACCAGTGATTTGGCCGTCGAGACCCAGTACTTC | CATSDLAVETQYF
- | TRBD1 | TRBJ2-3 | TRBV18 | TGTGCCAGCTCACAGGAACGGGACAGGGTGGTAGATACGCAGTATTTT | CASSQERDRVVDTQYF
few | - | TRBJ2-7 | TRBV20-1 | TGCAGTGCCGTAATGGTTTCTGGTTCCTACGAGCAGTACTTC | CSAVMVSGSYEQYF
many | - | TRBJ1-1 | TRBV19 | TGTGCCACCTCTTTCGGATACATGAACACTGAAGCTTTCTTT | CATSFGYMNTEAFF
- | - | TRBJ1-4 | TRBV6-5 | TGTGCCAGCAGTTACTCATGGGTCGCAACTAATGAAAAACTGTTTTTT | CASSYSWVATNEKLFF
many | TRBD1 | TRBJ2-5 | TRBV6-1 | TGTGCCAGCAGTCTAGAGACAGGGGAGACCCAGTACTTC | CASSLETGETQYF
many | TRBD2 | TRBJ2-7 | TRBV7-2 | TGTGCCAGCAGCTCCCGACTAGCCGGTCGGCACGAGCAGTACTTC | CASSSRLAGRHEQYF
few | TRBD2 | TRBJ2-2 | TRBV7-9 | TGTGCCAGCAGCTCGAACGCGGGAGTGCCGTCCGGGGAGCTGTTTTTT | CASSSNAGVPSGELFF
- | TRBD1 | TRBJ2-3 | TRBV29-1 | TGCAGCGCAGTCGGGACAGGGGAGGGGGATACGCAGTATTTT | CSAVGTGEGDTQYF
many | - | TRBJ1-1 | TRBV20-1 | TGCAGTGCTAGAGTTCGGCGGGGGAGCACTGAAGCTTTCTTT | CSARVRRGSTEAFF
- | - | TRBJ1-6 | TRBV15 | TGTGCCACCAGCTCCCGGTCCCCGAATTCACCCCTCCACTTT | CATSSRSPNSPLHF
many | TRBD1 | TRBJ1-5 | TRBV2 | TGTGCCAGCAGCCCAGGGACAGGGGTTAGCAATCAGCCCCAGCATTTT | CASSPGTGVSNQPQHF
- | - | TRBJ2-3 | TRBV9 | TGTGCCAGCAGCGTAGAGCCTCGTGGAGATACGCAGTATTTT | CASSVEPRGDTQYF
many | - | TRBJ2-1 | TRBV28 | TGTGCCAGCAGAAAGAGGGAACTTCTTGTTGGTGAGCAGTTCTTC | CASRKRELLVGEQFF
many | - | TRBJ2-3 | TRBV2 | TGTGCCAGCAGTGAACAGGGCACTAGCACAGATACGCAGTATTTT | CASSEQGTSTDTQYF
many | - | TRBJ1-5 | TRBV30 | TGTGCCTGGAGTGCGGAAGGGAATCAGCCCCAGCATTTT | CAWSAEGNQPQHF
many | - | TRBJ1-2 | TRBV7-9 | TGTGCCAGCGTAAGGGATGGCTATGGCTACACCTTC | CASVRDGYGYTF
many | - | TRBJ2-5 | TRBV18 | TGTGCCAGCTCAGCTAGCAAATTGGAGACCCAGTACTTC | CASSASKLETQYF
many | TRBD2 | TRBJ2-3 | TRBV9 | TGTGCCAGCAGCATACAACAGAGGGGAGGGACGCAGTATTTT | CASSIQQRGGTQYF
few | - | TRBJ2-1 | TRBV10-3 | TGTGCCATCAGTGAGTCGAGTGTCAATGAGCAGTTCTTC | CAISESSVNEQFF
few | - | TRBJ2-1 | TRBV2 | TGTGCCAGCAGTTCCGACCAGGCGGAGCCCAATGAGCAGTTCTTC | CASSSDQAEPNEQFF
many | TRBD1 | TRBJ1-2 | TRBV12-3/TRBV12-4 | TGTGCCAGCAGTCCAGGGACAGGGGGAGGCTATGGCTACACCTTC | CASSPGTGGGYGYTF
- | - | TRBJ2-3 | TRBV5-5 | TGTGCCAGCAACGAGGGCGTTGGGGGACTCACAGATACGCAGTATTTT | CASNEGVGGLTDTQYF
many | TRBD2 | TRBJ2-1 | TRBV2 | TGTGCCAGCACCTTGGGGCTAGCGGAGTACAATGAGCAGTTCTTC | CASTLGLAEYNEQFF
few | - | TRBJ2-7 | TRBV9 | TGTGCCAGCAGCTCATTGGCGGGGTCCTCCTACGAGCAGTACTTC | CASSSLAGSSYEQYF
many | TRBD1 | TRBJ1-4 | TRBV27 | TGTGCCAGCAGTCCGACAGGGCCTCCTAATGAAAAACTGTTTTTT | CASSPTGPPNEKLFF
- | TRBD1 | TRBJ1-5 | TRBV20-1 | TGCAGTGCTAGACCCCGGGACAGGGCCCCGACTAGCAATCAGCCCCAGCATTTT | CSARPRDRAPTSNQPQHF